A single sample is the source of the 6 T cell receptor beta chains below, sequenced in a study of human T cells and chemical hapten exposure. Described time point: patch test 2, 6 weeks after DPC sensitization. The treatment: therapeutic diphenylcyclopropenone sensitization with weekly scalp DPC. TCRdb used MiXCR to reprocess the RACE reads, holding one entry per CDR3 protein. This sample carries about 96,000 distinct CDR3 sequences, approximately 9.3% of them seen once, and the ten largest clones take about 2%. This specimen was whole blood, taken in connection with sensitization to the hapten diphenylcyclopropenone (DPC). These receptors were taken from a woman in her 40s with alopecia areata. Some clones in this sample may be carry-over from other donors' samples.

The CDR3 region is CSAESGQAFF. In nucleotides, the CDR3 is TGCAGTGCTGAGTCAGGGCAAGCTTTCTTT. V gene TRBV20-1 combines with J gene TRBJ1-1; tentatively, D is TRBD1 (5 bases). Trimming took 5 bases from V and 9 from J, leaving 10 bases between them. Germline V gene data show CDR1 as DFQATT and CDR2 as SNEGSKA (reference sequence). The CDR3 is 10 residues long.

This clonotype was counted only a few times. V and J are TRBV28 and TRBJ2-1; tentatively, D is TRBD2 (5 bases). The CDR3 sequence is 12 residues long. Germline V gene sequence: CDR1 MDHEN, CDR2 SYDVKM. V was shortened by 5 bases and J by 9 bases, with 11 bases between the two germline ends. The CDR3 coding sequence is TGTGCCAGCAGTGCACTAGAGGGTGAGCAGTTCTTC. This gives the protein CASSALEGEQFF.

The V gene is TRBV11-2, the J gene TRBJ2-1; D gene uncertain. Trimming removed 6 bases from V and 8 bases from J, with 14 bases in between. Germline V gene data show CDR1 as SGHAT and CDR2 as FQNNGV. There are 13 residues in the CDR3. This CDR3 is CASSLPVFDEQFF. CDR3 sequence (DNA): TGTGCCAGCAGTCTCCCAGTGTTCGATGAGCAGTTCTTC.

This clonotype was counted at least ten times. The chain uses TRBV30 and TRBJ2-2; 7 bases fit TRBD2. Looked up from germline, CDR1 is GTSNPN and CDR2 is SVGIG (reference sequence). This CDR3 spans 13 amino acids. V was clipped by 6 bases and J by 7 bases; unmatched bases: 8. The CDR3 sequence is CACYGEGSGELFF. CDR3 bases: TGTGCCTGCTACGGGGAGGGGAGCGGGGAGCTGTTTTTT.

The chain links TRBV5-4 to TRBJ1-6; 7 bases map to TRBD1. The CDR3 sequence is 13 residues long. Germline V lookup: CDR1 SGHNT, CDR2 YYREEE (reference sequence). After removal of 3 bases from V and 13 bases from J, the junction contained 7 bases not matched to a gene. The CDR3 loop is CASSSQGGDPLHF. CDR3 coding DNA: TGTGCCAGCAGCTCCCAGGGGGGTGATCCCCTCCACTTT.

The chain carries TRBV10-3 and TRBJ2-1; maybe TRBD2 (6 bases). Germline CDR1 is ENHRY and CDR2 is SYGVKD. V dropped 0 bases and J dropped 7 bases, with 16 bases sitting between them. This CDR3 is 16 amino acids long. The CDR3 is CAISESAGLNLNEQFF. The DNA for the CDR3 is TGTGCCATCAGTGAGTCGGCGGGACTTAATCTTAATGAGCAGTTCTTC.